This entry lists 19 T cell receptor beta chains sequenced from one sample in a study of T cell responses to AZD1222 COVID-19 vaccine. Measured with immunoSEQ multiplex PCR; TCRdb has only the in-frame clones, and not every one. Of about 130,000 clones in the sample, more than 85% were seen once. Source: peripheral blood, taken on day 0 of AZD1222 vaccination. The receptors derive from an adult in good health.

This clone was picked up one time. The rearrangement uses TRBV28 and TRBJ2-5; D is ambiguous. The CDR3 has 15 amino acids. The ends were cut back, 5 bases at V and 4 bases at J, with 17 bases in the middle. Looked up from germline, CDR1 is MDHEN and CDR2 is SYDVKM. The chain's CDR3 is CASSPGLMNGETQYF. The CDR3 nucleotides read TGTGCCAGCAGTCCCGGGCTCATGAACGGAGAGACCCAGTACTTC.

This rearrangement joins TRBV15 to TRBJ2-3; 11 bases map to TRBD2. The CDR3 consists of 16 residues. Trimming took 6 bases from V and 0 from J; bases not matched to a gene: 5. Germline assignment: CDR1 LNHNV and CDR2 YYDKDF (reference sequence). CDR3: CATRAGLAASTDTQYF. In DNA, the CDR3 is TGTGCCACCAGAGCGGGACTAGCGGCTAGCACAGATACGCAGTATTTT.

DNA for the CDR3: TGTGCCAGCAGCGATCGGGGACGTGGGCGTACGGATACGCAGTATTTT. Protein product: CASSDRGRGRTDTQYF. The V and J genes are TRBV6-6 and TRBJ2-3, with D perhaps assigned TRBD1 or TRBD2 (5 bases each). CDR1 and CDR2 (germline): MNHNY, SVGAGI (reference sequence). V was cut by 6 bases and J by 6 bases, with 22 bases left in between. CDR3 length equals 16 residues.

DNA for the CDR3: TGTGCCAGCAGCCGGTTATCGAGGGGCGCTGAAGCTTTCTTT. This encodes CASSRLSRGAEAFF. The J gene is TRBJ1-1, the V gene TRBV7-9; D perhaps matches TRBD1 (5 bases). Looked up from germline, CDR1 is SEHNR and CDR2 is FQNEAQ (reference sequence). This CDR3 is built from 14 residues. With 5 bases removed from V and 6 bases from J, the gap between germline ends came to 16 bases.

The DNA for the CDR3 is TGTGCCAGCGCCCCTGAAGCTTTCTTT. Translating it yields CASAPEAFF. The chain recombines TRBV7-9 with TRBJ1-1; unclear D gene. The CDR3 totals 9 residues. V shed 8 bases and J shed 6 bases, with 4 bases lying between them. Germline-derived CDR1 and CDR2 are SEHNR and FQNEAQ (reference sequence).

The chain links TRBV3-1 (or the pseudogene TRBV3-2) to TRBJ2-7; D is uncertain. CDR3 length: 12 residues. Looked up from germline, CDR1 is LGHDT and CDR2 is YNNKEL (reference sequence). V lost 4 bases, J lost 4 bases, and 8 bases lay in between. CDR3 sequence: CASSLTNYEQYF. In nucleotides, the CDR3 is TGTGCCAGCAGCCTTACGAATTACGAGCAGTACTTC.

This clone came up once. The rearrangement links TRBV6-1 to TRBJ1-5; D is unresolved. The germline V gene encodes CDR1 MNHNS and CDR2 SASEGT. Trimming shortened V by 3 bases and J by 7 bases, and 7 bases separated the two germline ends. The CDR3 covers 12 residues. This CDR3 reads CASSEAEQPQHF. For the CDR3, the DNA is TGTGCCAGCAGTGAGGCCGAACAGCCCCAGCATTTT.

The chain couples TRBV27 to TRBJ2-7; 10 bases line up with TRBD1. Losses at the gene ends were 5 bases for V and 1 base for J; bases not matched to a gene: 5. The CDR3 runs 15 residues. Germline V gene data show CDR1 as MNHEY and CDR2 as SMNVEV (reference sequence). In nucleotides, the CDR3 is TGTGCCAGCAGTCCCAGGGGACAGGGGTCCTACGAGCAGTACTTC. This encodes CASSPRGQGSYEQYF.

This clone was seen a single time. This chain joins TRBV6-5 and TRBJ1-2; D call uncertain. The germline V gene has CDR1 MNHEY and CDR2 SVGAGI. The CDR3 contains 15 residues. The V end lost 2 bases, the J end lost 4 bases, and 14 bases lay between the germline ends. CDR3 loop: CASSYASAHGYGYTF. In nucleotides, the CDR3 is TGTGCCAGCAGTTACGCGTCGGCCCACGGCTATGGCTACACCTTC.

The J gene is TRBJ2-5, the V gene TRBV5-1; D may be TRBD2 (5 bases). This CDR3 contains 14 residues. Germline assignment: CDR1 SGHRS and CDR2 YFSETQ. Trimming removed 1 base from V and 2 bases from J, with 9 bases in between. CDR3 sequence (DNA): TGCGCCAGCAGCTTGTATGGGAGACAAGAGACCCAGTACTTC. Its protein is CASSLYGRQETQYF.

The V call is TRBV18, the J call TRBJ2-1, with TRBD1 identical over 8 bases. CDR1 and CDR2 (germline): KGHSH, LQKENI. The CDR3 contains 13 residues. The ends lost 3 bases at V and 5 bases at J; junction bases unmatched: 0. In nucleotides, the CDR3 is TGTGCCAGCTCACCGGACAGGGACAATGAGCAGTTCTTC. Translated, it gives CASSPDRDNEQFF.

The chain links TRBV18 to TRBJ2-1; TRBD1 matches 9 bases. After removal of 5 bases from V and 9 bases from J, the junction contained 8 bases not matched to a gene. The germline CDR1 and CDR2 sequences are KGHSH and LQKENI. This CDR3 region has 14 residues. Here the CDR3 DNA reads TGTGCCAGCTCAGATTTGGGACAGGGTACTGAGCAGTTCTTC. It translates to CASSDLGQGTEQFF. The full variable domain, with the rest looked up from reference TRBV18 and TRBJ2-1, is NAGVMQNPRHLVRRRGQEARLRCSPMKGHSHVYWYRQLPEEGLKFMVYLQKENIIDESGMPKERFSAEFPKEGPSILRIQQVVRGDSAAYFCASSDLGQGTEQFFGPGTRLTVL.

This clone was found once. This chain joins TRBV5-1 and TRBJ2-6; D might be TRBD1 or TRBD2, each matching 6 bases. The CDR3 sequence is 14 residues long. V was shortened by 6 bases and J by 4 bases, with 11 bases between the two germline ends. The V gene's germline CDR1 is SGHRS and CDR2 YFSETQ. The CDR3 bases are TGCGCCAGCAATTCGGGGGCCGGGGCCAACGTCCTGACTTTC. As protein: CASNSGAGANVLTF.

The genes are TRBV3-1 (or the pseudogene TRBV3-2) and TRBJ2-3; D might be TRBD1 (6 bases). The germline V gene has CDR1 LGHDT and CDR2 YNNKEL (reference sequence). This CDR3 has 16 amino acids. The V gene lost 0 bases and the J gene lost 0 bases, with 10 bases spanning the gap. The chain's CDR3 is CASSQDNRDSTDTQYF. In DNA, the CDR3 is TGTGCCAGCAGCCAAGATAACAGGGATAGCACAGATACGCAGTATTTT.

The V gene is TRBV6-5, the J gene TRBJ1-4; D not certain. From germline, CDR1 is MNHEY and CDR2 SVGAGI. CDR3 size: 12 residues. The V end lost 6 bases, the J end lost 7 bases, and 9 bases lay between the germline ends. The chain's CDR3 is CASRPRGEKLFF. CDR3 in DNA: TGTGCCAGCAGGCCCCGCGGTGAAAAACTGTTTTTT.

The chain links TRBV19 to TRBJ2-3; D is possibly TRBD2 (6 bases). Per germline, CDR1 LNHDA and CDR2 SQIVND (reference sequence). The V gene lost 6 bases and the J gene lost 0 bases, with 19 bases spanning the gap. This CDR3 has 17 residues. The CDR3 nucleotides read TGTGCCAGTAGCTACGGGGGATACAGCCCCAGCACAGATACGCAGTATTTT. Its translation: CASSYGGYSPSTDTQYF.

J is TRBJ1-2 and V is TRBV13; a weak D match, TRBD1 (5 bases). Germline CDR1 reads PRHDT; CDR2 reads FYEKMQ (reference sequence). This CDR3 contains 15 residues. The V end was cut by 0 bases, the J end by 5 bases, with 13 bases between. The DNA for the CDR3 is TGTGCCAGCAGCTTAGGGCAGGGCGTTGCATATGGCTACACCTTC. It codes for CASSLGQGVAYGYTF.

The rearrangement uses TRBV28 and TRBJ1-2, with 8 bases fitting TRBD1. Losses at the gene ends were 3 bases for V and 2 bases for J; bases not matched to a gene: 17. Per the germline V gene, CDR1 is MDHEN and CDR2 is SYDVKM. The CDR3 totals 19 residues. Here the CDR3 DNA reads TGTGCCAGCAGTTTCCCAACTCTCCCGACAGGGGATATAAACTATGGCTACACCTTC. Protein: CASSFPTLPTGDINYGYTF.

The rearrangement joins TRBV5-1 to TRBJ2-7; D gene unclear. The CDR3 totals 13 residues. The V end was cut by 2 bases, the J end by 2 bases, with 8 bases between. The germline CDR1 and CDR2 sequences are SGHRS and YFSETQ. In DNA, the CDR3 is TGCGCCAGCAGCTTCGCGTCACCCTACGAGCAGTACTTC. This gives the protein CASSFASPYEQYF.